This T cell receptor beta chain was profiled in a study of blood T cell repertoires in COVID-19 (dated by TCRdb to about 2020). For the wider study: Samples covering the acute and convalescent phases of COVID-19 were provided by collaborators in the United States, Italy and Spain. The material from the prospective study consisted of cDNA or gDNA derived from T cells, B-cell-depleted T cells, or PBMCs. Deeply sampled blood TCRbeta repertoires from subjects exposed to, actively infected with, or recovered from COVID-19 were included in the dataset. The repertoires were released in a freely available public database meant as a resource for research on the immune response to SARS-CoV-2. The samples were drawn from two sources: the first 160 participants of the ongoing ImmuneRACE study, and over 1,000 subjects contributed by 6 global collaborators. Nearly every sample came with metadata listing a de-identified subject ID, COVID-19 status, age in years and sex. Where available, HLA class I and class II types were taken from metadata supplied by the sample provider and were not determined by assay-based typing. Overall study outcomes, separate from this receptor: The amount of clinical and demographic metadata varied by source and participant and was provided uncurated.

Each collaborating institution followed its own protocols to collect whole blood in K2EDTA tubes. For TCRbeta analysis, collaborator samples were shipped as frozen whole blood, as isolated PBMCs, or as DNA extracted from either sample type. As to this clone: Its specific antigen is unknown. Base-call qualities are not available, and no considerably larger clone is one nucleotide away.

TCRbeta CDR3 regions were amplified from genomic DNA using the immunoSEQ Assay, a bias-controlled multiplex PCR. In the paper's pipeline: Nucleated cell counts per sample were estimated from amplification of reference gene primers within the assay. Sequence reads were collapsed and filtered to measure the absolute abundance of every unique TCRbeta CDR3 rearrangement. Productive Simpson clonality was computed per sample as the square root of Simpson's diversity index over productive rearrangements. Here the immuneACCESS table is served through TCRdb, limited to in-frame sequences with V and J called. Missing clones are a known gap in these copies; in checked studies unresolved V genes cover under half, and the rest lacks a known reason. V and J calls and clone size come straight from that table; D and trimming were deduced from the DNA. This sample gives 150,000 to 200,000 clones in total; about 81% of them show up just once. The ten biggest clones cover 11% of the sample.

From the cysteine through the phenylalanine, the CDR3 covers 18 amino acids. The read is trimmed to its CDR3 DNA, 54 bases read in frame from base 1. In the germline V gene, CDR1 corresponds to LGHNA and CDR2 to YSLEER. V and J lose 4 bases and 0 bases, and a span of 16 bases separates them. The chain is made from TRBV4-3 and TRBJ2-6, with TRBD1 perhaps the D gene, on 5 matching bases. This sequence was found in a human donor in a cohort sampled during active COVID-19. Input material: peripheral blood. DNA sequence: TGCGCCAGCAGCCGTACCCTAAATCAGGGCTCTGGGGCCAACGTCCTGACTTTC. The encoded protein is CASSRTLNQGSGANVLTF.